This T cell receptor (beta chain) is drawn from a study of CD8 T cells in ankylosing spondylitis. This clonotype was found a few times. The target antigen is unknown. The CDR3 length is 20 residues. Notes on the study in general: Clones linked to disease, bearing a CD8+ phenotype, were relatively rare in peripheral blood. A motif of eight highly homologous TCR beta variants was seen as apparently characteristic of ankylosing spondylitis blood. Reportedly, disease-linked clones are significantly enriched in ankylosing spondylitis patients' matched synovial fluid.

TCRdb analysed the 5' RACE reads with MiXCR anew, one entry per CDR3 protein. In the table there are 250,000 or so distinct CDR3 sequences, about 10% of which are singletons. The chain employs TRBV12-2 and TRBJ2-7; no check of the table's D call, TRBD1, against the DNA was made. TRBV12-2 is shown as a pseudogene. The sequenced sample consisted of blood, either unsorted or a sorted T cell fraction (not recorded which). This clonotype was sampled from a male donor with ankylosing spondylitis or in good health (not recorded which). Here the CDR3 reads CASRYRRLGQGPPGFYEQYF. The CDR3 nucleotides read TGTGCAAGTCGCTACCGCCGCTTGGGACAGGGGCCCCCAGGGTTCTACGAGCAGTACTTC.